Following are 3 T cell receptor beta chains from one sample sequenced in a study of blood T cell repertoires in COVID-19. Some clones are missing from TCRdb's copy, which holds only in-frame ones; the method was immunoSEQ multiplex PCR. The sample yields 310,000 or so clones, 85% to 90% seen once. The sample was PBMCs or T cells enriched from blood (not recorded which). These receptors all come from a young woman with acute COVID-19.

The CDR3 loop is CASGPWGEGKKLFF. In nucleotides, the CDR3 is TGTGCCAGTGGACCTTGGGGGGAAGGGAAAAAACTGTTTTTT. The chain carries TRBV11-2 and TRBJ1-4; maybe TRBD1 (5 bases). Trimming removed 9 bases from V and 9 bases from J, with 20 bases in between. CDR3 length: 14 amino acids. Germline V gene lookup returns CDR1 SGHAT and CDR2 FQNNGV.

This sequence joins TRBV5-8 and TRBJ1-2; D is possibly TRBD1 (6 bases). The CDR3 length is 15 residues. Per the germline V gene, CDR1 is SGHTS and CDR2 is YDEGEE. V was clipped by 0 bases and J by 4 bases, with 13 bases between them. CDR3 DNA: TGTGCCAGCAGCTTGGGGCCGCAGGACAGCTATGGCTACACCTTC. It is translated as CASSLGPQDSYGYTF.

The rearrangement uses TRBV6-6 and TRBJ2-1, with 7 bases that match TRBD2. The germline CDR1 and CDR2 sequences are MNHNY and SVGAGI (reference sequence). The V and J ends lost 1 base and 5 bases, in that order; junction bases with no gene match: 5. The CDR3 sequence is 15 residues long. CDR3 amino acids: CASSYLTGTNNEQFF. CDR3 DNA sequence: TGTGCCAGCAGTTACTTGACCGGGACTAACAATGAGCAGTTCTTC.